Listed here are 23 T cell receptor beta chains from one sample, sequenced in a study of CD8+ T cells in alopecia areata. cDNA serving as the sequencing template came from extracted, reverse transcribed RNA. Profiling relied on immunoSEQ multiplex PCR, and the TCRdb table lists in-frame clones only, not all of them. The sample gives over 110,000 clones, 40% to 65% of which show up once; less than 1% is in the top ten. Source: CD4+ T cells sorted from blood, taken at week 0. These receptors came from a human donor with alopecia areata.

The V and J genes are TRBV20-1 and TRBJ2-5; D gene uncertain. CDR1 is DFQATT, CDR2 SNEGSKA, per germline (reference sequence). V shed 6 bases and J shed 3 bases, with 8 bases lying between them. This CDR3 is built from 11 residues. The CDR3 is CSAETEETQYF. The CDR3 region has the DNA TGCAGTGCCGAGACGGAAGAGACCCAGTACTTC.

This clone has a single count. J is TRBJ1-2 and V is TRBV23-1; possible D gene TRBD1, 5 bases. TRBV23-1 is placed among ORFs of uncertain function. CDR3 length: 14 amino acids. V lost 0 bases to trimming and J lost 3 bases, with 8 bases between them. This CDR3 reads CASSQSGEDYGYTF. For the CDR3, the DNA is TGCGCCAGCAGTCAATCGGGGGAGGACTATGGCTACACCTTC.

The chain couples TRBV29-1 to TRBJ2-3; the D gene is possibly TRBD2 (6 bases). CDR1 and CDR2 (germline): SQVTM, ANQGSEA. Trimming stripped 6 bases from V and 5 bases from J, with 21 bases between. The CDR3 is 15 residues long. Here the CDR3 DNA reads TGCAGCGTGGATGGACTGCGGGGAGGCGTAGATACGCAGTATTTT. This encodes CSVDGLRGGVDTQYF.

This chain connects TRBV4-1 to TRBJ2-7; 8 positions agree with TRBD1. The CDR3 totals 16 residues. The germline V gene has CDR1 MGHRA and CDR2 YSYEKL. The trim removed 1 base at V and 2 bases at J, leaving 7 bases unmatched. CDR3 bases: TGCGCCAGCAGCCAAGGCGCCGGACAGGGAACCTACGAGCAGTACTTC. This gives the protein CASSQGAGQGTYEQYF.

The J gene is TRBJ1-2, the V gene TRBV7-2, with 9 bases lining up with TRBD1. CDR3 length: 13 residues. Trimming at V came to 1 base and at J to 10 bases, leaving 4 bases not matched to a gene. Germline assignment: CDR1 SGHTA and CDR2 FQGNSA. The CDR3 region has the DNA TGTGCCAGCAGCTTAGGGCGGACAGGGGACTACACCTTC. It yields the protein CASSLGRTGDYTF.

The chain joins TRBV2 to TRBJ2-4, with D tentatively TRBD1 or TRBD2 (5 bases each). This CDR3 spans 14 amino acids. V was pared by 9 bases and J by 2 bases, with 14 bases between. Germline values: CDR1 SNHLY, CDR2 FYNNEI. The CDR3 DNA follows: TGTGCCAGGAGGGACGGCACAACCAAAAACATTCAGTACTTC. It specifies CARRDGTTKNIQYF.

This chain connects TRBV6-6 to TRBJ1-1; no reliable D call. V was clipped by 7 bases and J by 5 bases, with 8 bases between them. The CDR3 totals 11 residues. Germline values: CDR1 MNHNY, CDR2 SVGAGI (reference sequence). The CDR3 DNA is TGTGCCAGCAAGCGGTCTACTGAAGCTTTCTTT. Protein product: CASKRSTEAFF.

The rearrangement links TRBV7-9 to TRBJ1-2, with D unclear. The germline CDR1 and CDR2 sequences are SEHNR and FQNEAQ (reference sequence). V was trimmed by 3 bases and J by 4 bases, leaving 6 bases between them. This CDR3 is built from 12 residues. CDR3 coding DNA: TGTGCCAGCAGCTTTACCCCCTATGGCTACACCTTC. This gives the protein CASSFTPYGYTF.

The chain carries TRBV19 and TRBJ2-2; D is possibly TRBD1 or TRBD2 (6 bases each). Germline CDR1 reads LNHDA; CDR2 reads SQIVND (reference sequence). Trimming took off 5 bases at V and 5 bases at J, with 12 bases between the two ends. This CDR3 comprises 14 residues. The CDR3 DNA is TGTGCCAGTAGTGAGGGGGGACAAACCGGGGAGCTGTTTTTT. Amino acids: CASSEGGQTGELFF.

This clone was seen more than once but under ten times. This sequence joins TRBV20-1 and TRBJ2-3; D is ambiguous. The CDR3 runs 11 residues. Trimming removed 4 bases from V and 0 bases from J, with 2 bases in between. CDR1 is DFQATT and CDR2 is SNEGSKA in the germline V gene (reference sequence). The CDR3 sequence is CSAISTDTQYF. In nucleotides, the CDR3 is TGCAGTGCTATTAGCACAGATACGCAGTATTTT.

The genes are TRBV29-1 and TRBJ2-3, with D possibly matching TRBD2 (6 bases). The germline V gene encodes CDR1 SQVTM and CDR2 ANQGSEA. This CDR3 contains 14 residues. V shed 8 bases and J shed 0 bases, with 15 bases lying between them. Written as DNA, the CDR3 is TGCAGCACCCGCCGGGGGTCTAGCACAGATACGCAGTATTTT. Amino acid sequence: CSTRRGSSTDTQYF.

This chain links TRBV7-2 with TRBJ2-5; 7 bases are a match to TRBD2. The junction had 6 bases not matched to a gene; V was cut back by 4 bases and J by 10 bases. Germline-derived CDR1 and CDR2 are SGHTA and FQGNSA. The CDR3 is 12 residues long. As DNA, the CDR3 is TGTGCCAGCAGCTCCGGGGGGACGAGCCAGTACTTC. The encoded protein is CASSSGGTSQYF.

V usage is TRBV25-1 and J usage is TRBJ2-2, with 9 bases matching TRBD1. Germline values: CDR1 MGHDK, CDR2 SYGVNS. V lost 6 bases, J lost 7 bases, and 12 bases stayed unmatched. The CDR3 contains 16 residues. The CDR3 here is CASRGHGTGSVGELFF. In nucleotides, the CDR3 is TGTGCCAGCAGAGGTCACGGGACAGGGTCGGTCGGGGAGCTGTTTTTT.

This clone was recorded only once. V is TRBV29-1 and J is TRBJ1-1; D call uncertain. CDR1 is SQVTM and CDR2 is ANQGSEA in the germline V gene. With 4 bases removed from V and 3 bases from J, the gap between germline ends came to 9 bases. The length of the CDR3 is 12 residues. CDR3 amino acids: CSVGREDTEAFF. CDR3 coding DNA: TGCAGCGTTGGCCGGGAGGACACTGAAGCTTTCTTT.

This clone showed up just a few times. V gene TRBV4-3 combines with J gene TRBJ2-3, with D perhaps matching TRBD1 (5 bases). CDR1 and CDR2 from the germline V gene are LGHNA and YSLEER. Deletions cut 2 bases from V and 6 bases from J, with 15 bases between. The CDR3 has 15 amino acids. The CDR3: CASSQSSGPGDTQYF. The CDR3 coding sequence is TGCGCCAGCAGCCAATCTTCGGGCCCAGGGGATACGCAGTATTTT.

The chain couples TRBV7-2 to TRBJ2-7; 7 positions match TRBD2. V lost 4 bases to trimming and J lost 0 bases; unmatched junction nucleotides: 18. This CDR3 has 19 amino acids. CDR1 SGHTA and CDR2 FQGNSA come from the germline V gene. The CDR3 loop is CASSSLAGITSLSSYEQYF. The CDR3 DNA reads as TGTGCCAGCAGCTCATTAGCGGGCATAACCAGCCTTTCCTCCTACGAGCAGTACTTC. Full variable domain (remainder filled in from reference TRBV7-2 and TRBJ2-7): GAGVSQSPSNKVTEKGKDVELRCDPISGHTALYWYRQSLGQGLEFLIYFQGNSAPDKSGLPSDRFSAERTGGSVSTLTIQRTQQEDSAVYLCASSSLAGITSLSSYEQYFGPGTRLTVT.

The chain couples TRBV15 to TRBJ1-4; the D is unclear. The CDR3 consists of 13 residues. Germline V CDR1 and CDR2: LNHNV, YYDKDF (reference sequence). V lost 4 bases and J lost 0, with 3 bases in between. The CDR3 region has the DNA TGTGCCACCAGCACCGCAACTAATGAAAAACTGTTTTTT. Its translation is CATSTATNEKLFF.

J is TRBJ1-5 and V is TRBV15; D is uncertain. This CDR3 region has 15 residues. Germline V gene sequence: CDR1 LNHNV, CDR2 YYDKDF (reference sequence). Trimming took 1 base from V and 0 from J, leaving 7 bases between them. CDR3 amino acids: CATSRVLDSNQPQHF. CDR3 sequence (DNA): TGTGCCACCAGCAGAGTACTGGATAGCAATCAGCCCCAGCATTTT.

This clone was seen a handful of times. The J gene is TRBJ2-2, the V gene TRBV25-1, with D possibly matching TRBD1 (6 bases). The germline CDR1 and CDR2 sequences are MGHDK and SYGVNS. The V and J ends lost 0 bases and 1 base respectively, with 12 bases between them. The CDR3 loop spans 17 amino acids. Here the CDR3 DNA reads TGTGCCAGCAGTGAATATCAGGCAGGGGTGAACACCGGGGAGCTGTTTTTT. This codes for CASSEYQAGVNTGELFF. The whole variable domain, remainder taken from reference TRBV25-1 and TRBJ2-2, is EADIYQTPRYLVIGTGKKITLECSQTMGHDKMYWYQQDPGMELHLIHYSYGVNSTEKGDLSSESTVSRIRTEHFPLTLESARPSHTSQYLCASSEYQAGVNTGELFFGEGSRLTVL.

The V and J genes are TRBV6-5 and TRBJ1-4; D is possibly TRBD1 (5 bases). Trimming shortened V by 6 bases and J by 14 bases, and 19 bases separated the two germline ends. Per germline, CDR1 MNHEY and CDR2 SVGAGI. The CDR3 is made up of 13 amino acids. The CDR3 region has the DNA TGTGCCAGCAGGGGGACGGAATTGGAGCGGCTGTTTTTT. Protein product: CASRGTELERLFF.

The CDR3 DNA reads as TGCGCCAGCAGCCTAGCGGGAGTGTGGGAGCAGTACTTC. It translates to CASSLAGVWEQYF. The chain couples TRBV5-1 to TRBJ2-7; 10 bases line up with TRBD2. In germline, CDR1 is SGHRS, CDR2 YFSETQ. V lost 4 bases to trimming and J lost 7 bases; unmatched junction nucleotides: 5. This CDR3 is built from 13 residues.

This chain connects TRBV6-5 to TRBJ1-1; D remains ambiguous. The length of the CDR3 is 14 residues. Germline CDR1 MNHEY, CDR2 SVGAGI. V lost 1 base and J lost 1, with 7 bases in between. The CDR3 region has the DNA TGTGCCAGCAGTTACTTCCGATCGAACACTGAAGCTTTCTTT. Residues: CASSYFRSNTEAFF.

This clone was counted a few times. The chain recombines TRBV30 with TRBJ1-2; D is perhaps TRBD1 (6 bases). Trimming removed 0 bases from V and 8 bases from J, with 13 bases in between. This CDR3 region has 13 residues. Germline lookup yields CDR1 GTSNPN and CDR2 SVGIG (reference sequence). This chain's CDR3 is CAWSVPGGEGYTF. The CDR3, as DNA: TGTGCCTGGAGTGTACCCGGGGGCGAGGGCTACACCTTC.